This T cell receptor (beta chain) came from a study of shared clonotypes between healthy human individuals. Germline-derived CDR1 and CDR2 are GTSNPN and SVGIG (reference sequence). The CDR3 has 12 amino acids. V was pared by 4 bases and J by 11 bases, with 17 bases between. Study results and caveats: Non-shared clonotypes were found to have lower generation probabilities than the clonotypes that were shared by all four of the sorted-subset donors. Among donors, sharing of clonotypes was expected to be affected by sequencing depth. What rarefaction showed was incomplete sorted-subset sequencing despite large depth.

Points on this clone: What it binds is not known.

Sequencing used immunoSEQ multiplex PCR; TCRdb keeps in-frame clones, though not all of them. The data show 2 million to 2.5 million clones, with nearly 97% seen just once and roughly 0.13% held by the top ten. The specimen was naive CD4+ T cells sorted from blood. Sample subset: CD45RA+ positively selected. The clonotype comes from a young man in good health. The rearrangement joins TRBV30 to TRBJ1-1; no firm D call. The CDR3 loop is CAWTKAGYRAFF. In DNA form, the CDR3 reads TGTGCCTGGACCAAAGCCGGGTATAGGGCTTTCTTT.